The rows below give T cell receptor beta chains drawn from one sample of a study of blood T cell repertoires in COVID-19. Sequencing used immunoSEQ multiplex PCR; TCRdb keeps in-frame clones, though not all of them. The sample contains under 250,000 clones, around nine tenths of which appear only once. Sequenced material: peripheral blood. The receptor set was obtained from a man aged 50-60 years with COVID-19, enrolled during active disease. The CDR3 runs from the conserved cysteine through the conserved F or W. The order of the fields is clone size, J gene, V gene, D gene, CDR3 protein, CDR3 DNA. A D gene is named only where the DNA matches it firmly. Size tells how often a clone was seen (once, few, many) or the class of an expanded clone, and some rows leave it out.

size: .
J: TRBJ2-5
V: TRBV5-1
D: TRBD1
CDR3: CASSVSGQGQETQYF
DNA: TGCGCCAGCAGCGTGTCGGGACAGGGCCAAGAGACCCAGTACTTC

size: once
J: TRBJ2-7
V: TRBV11-2
D: .
CDR3: CASSLKVGRVLVDEQYF
DNA: TGTGCCAGCAGCTTAAAAGTCGGGAGAGTACTAGTTGACGAGCAGTACTTC

size: .
J: TRBJ1-1
V: TRBV27
D: .
CDR3: CASSPGGVPEAFF
DNA: TGTGCCAGCAGCCCGGGGGGTGTGCCTGAAGCTTTCTTT

size: .
J: TRBJ2-1
V: TRBV18
D: TRBD1
CDR3: CASSPKTGDYNEQFF
DNA: TGTGCCAGCTCACCAAAGACAGGGGACTACAATGAGCAGTTCTTC

size: once
J: TRBJ1-2
V: TRBV27
D: TRBD1
CDR3: CASSSETGGGLSDGYTF
DNA: TGTGCCAGCAGTTCAGAGACAGGGGGCGGGCTTTCGGACGGCTACACCTTC

size: .
J: TRBJ1-4
V: TRBV15
D: .
CDR3: CATSRDGVRMQKLFF
DNA: TGTGCCACCAGCAGGGACGGGGTCCGGATGCAAAAACTGTTTTTT

size: .
J: TRBJ2-2
V: TRBV6-5
D: .
CDR3: CASSYSSQRATGELFF
DNA: TGTGCCAGCAGTTACTCGAGCCAGCGTGCCACCGGGGAGCTGTTTTTT

size: .
J: TRBJ1-1
V: TRBV10-3
D: .
CDR3: CAISVGTTGRTEAFF
DNA: TGTGCCATCAGTGTGGGGACGACGGGGAGGACTGAAGCTTTCTTT

size: few
J: TRBJ1-1
V: TRBV7-9
D: .
CDR3: CASSREGTSTEAFF
DNA: TGTGCCAGCAGCCGCGAGGGGACAAGCACTGAAGCTTTCTTT

size: .
J: TRBJ1-6
V: TRBV2
D: TRBD1
CDR3: CASSSGTGASPLHF
DNA: TGTGCCAGCAGTTCCGGGACAGGGGCTTCACCCCTCCACTTT

size: few
J: TRBJ2-7
V: TRBV7-8
D: .
CDR3: CASSLTLEDLSRYEQYF
DNA: TGTGCCAGCAGCTTAACACTTGAGGACTTATCCCGCTACGAGCAGTACTTC

size: .
J: TRBJ2-7
V: TRBV10-3
D: .
CDR3: CAIRGSQAAYEQYF
DNA: TGTGCCATCAGGGGTTCCCAGGCCGCCTACGAGCAGTACTTC

size: .
J: TRBJ2-7
V: TRBV5-1
D: .
CDR3: CASSPGRTYEQYF
DNA: TGCGCCAGCAGTCCAGGGAGGACCTACGAGCAGTACTTC

size: .
J: TRBJ2-3
V: TRBV2
D: TRBD1
CDR3: CATPLVGGAADTQYF
DNA: TGTGCCACCCCTCTGGTAGGGGGCGCGGCAGATACGCAGTATTTT

size: .
J: TRBJ2-2
V: TRBV4-2
D: .
CDR3: CASSQERGWGGELFF
DNA: TGTGCCAGCAGCCAAGAAAGGGGGTGGGGCGGGGAGCTGTTTTTT

size: .
J: TRBJ2-7
V: TRBV14
D: TRBD1
CDR3: CASSQLPGQGYEQYF
DNA: TGTGCCAGCAGCCAATTGCCGGGACAGGGCTACGAGCAGTACTTC

size: .
J: TRBJ2-7
V: TRBV28
D: .
CDR3: CASTIDSSYEQYF
DNA: TGTGCCAGCACCATAGATAGCTCCTACGAGCAGTACTTC

size: once
J: TRBJ2-1
V: TRBV6-5
D: .
CDR3: CASSYPGEQFF
DNA: TGTGCCAGCAGTTACCCGGGAGAGCAGTTCTTC

size: .
J: TRBJ2-3
V: TRBV5-4
D: TRBD2
CDR3: CASSRTSGGRDTQYF
DNA: TGTGCCAGCAGTCGGACTAGCGGGGGGCGGGATACGCAGTATTTT

size: .
J: TRBJ2-5
V: TRBV19
D: TRBD2
CDR3: CASRNRGGQETQYF
DNA: TGTGCCAGTAGGAATAGGGGAGGGCAAGAGACCCAGTACTTC

size: .
J: TRBJ2-7
V: TRBV25-1
D: .
CDR3: CATSGFAAEQYF
DNA: TGTGCCACTTCAGGCTTTGCAGCCGAGCAGTACTTC

size: .
J: TRBJ1-5
V: TRBV7-2
D: TRBD1
CDR3: CASSANRGRDQPQHF
DNA: TGTGCCAGCAGCGCCAACAGGGGAAGGGATCAGCCCCAGCATTTT

size: .
J: TRBJ2-7
V: TRBV2
D: TRBD1
CDR3: CASSEMGQGSHEQYF
DNA: TGTGCCAGCAGTGAAATGGGACAGGGTTCACACGAGCAGTACTTC

size: .
J: TRBJ2-3
V: TRBV9
D: TRBD2
CDR3: CASSAGLAGGADTQYF
DNA: TGTGCCAGCAGCGCTGGACTAGCGGGGGGGGCAGATACGCAGTATTTT

size: .
J: TRBJ2-2
V: TRBV9
D: .
CDR3: CASSPGGLHTGELFF
DNA: TGTGCCAGCAGCCCCGGGGGACTCCACACCGGGGAGCTGTTTTTT

size: once
J: TRBJ2-1
V: TRBV27
D: TRBD1
CDR3: CASTSGTGNNEQFF
DNA: TGTGCCAGCACATCCGGGACAGGGAACAATGAGCAGTTCTTC

size: .
J: TRBJ2-7
V: TRBV4-2
D: .
CDR3: CASSQDGLSSYEQYF
DNA: TGTGCCAGCAGCCAAGACGGGTTAAGCTCCTACGAGCAGTACTTC

size: .
J: TRBJ1-5
V: TRBV5-5
D: .
CDR3: CASSLTGYSNQPQHF
DNA: TGTGCCAGCAGCTTAACAGGGTATAGCAATCAGCCCCAGCATTTT

size: .
J: TRBJ2-3
V: TRBV7-6
D: TRBD2
CDR3: CASSFQGGRGDDTDTQYF
DNA: TGTGCCAGCAGCTTTCAGGGCGGGAGGGGCGATGACACAGATACGCAGTATTTT

size: .
J: TRBJ2-7
V: TRBV20-1
D: TRBD2
CDR3: CSASAPSLAGDYEQYF
DNA: TGCAGTGCTAGTGCTCCGTCCCTAGCGGGGGACTACGAGCAGTACTTC

size: .
J: TRBJ2-1
V: TRBV19
D: .
CDR3: CASSTGNYNEQFF
DNA: TGTGCCAGTAGTACCGGGAACTACAATGAGCAGTTCTTC